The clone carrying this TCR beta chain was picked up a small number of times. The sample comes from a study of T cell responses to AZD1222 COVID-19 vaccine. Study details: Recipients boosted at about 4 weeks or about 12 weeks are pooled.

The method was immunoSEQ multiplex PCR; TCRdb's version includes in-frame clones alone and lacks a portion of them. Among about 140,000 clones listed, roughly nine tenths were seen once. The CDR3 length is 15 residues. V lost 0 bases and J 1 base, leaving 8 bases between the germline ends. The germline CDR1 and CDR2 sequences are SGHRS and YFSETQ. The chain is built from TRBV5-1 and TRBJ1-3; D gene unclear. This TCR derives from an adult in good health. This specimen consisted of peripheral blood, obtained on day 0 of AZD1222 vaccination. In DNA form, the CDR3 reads TGCGCCAGCAGCTTGGGGCCGGGTTCTGGAAACACCATATATTTT. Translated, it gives CASSLGPGSGNTIYF. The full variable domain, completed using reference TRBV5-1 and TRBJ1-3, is KAGVTQTPRYLIKTRGQQVTLSCSPISGHRSVSWYQQTPGQGLQFLFEYFSETQRNKGNFPGRFSGRQFSNSRSEMNVSTLELGDSALYLCASSLGPGSGNTIYFGEGSWLTVV.